This TCR beta chain was sequenced during a study of blood T cell repertoires in COVID-19. Study as a whole: The cDNA or gDNA used as material had been derived from T cells, B-cell-depleted T cells, or PBMCs.

This clone has more than one count but fewer than ten. The CDR3 is 18 amino acids. Looked up from germline, CDR1 is KGHSH and CDR2 is LQKENI. The junction had 13 bases not matched to a gene; V was cut back by 3 bases and J by 0 bases. The protocol was immunoSEQ multiplex PCR, while the TCRdb copy is restricted to in-frame clones and leaves out a portion. This sample has approximately 180,000 clones, with approximately 83% found just once. Material for sequencing was peripheral blood. The clonotype originates from a man between 60 and 70 years old with acute or convalescent COVID-19. This chain joins TRBV18 and TRBJ2-7, with TRBD2 matching 8 bases. The CDR3 sequence: CASSPWGIRTSGSYEQYF. Written as DNA, the CDR3 is TGTGCCAGCTCACCTTGGGGGATTCGAACTAGCGGCTCCTACGAGCAGTACTTC.